Listed here are 10 T cell receptor beta chains from one sample, sequenced in a study of blood T cell repertoires in COVID-19. TCRdb keeps only in-frame clones here, not all; method: immunoSEQ multiplex PCR. The sample consists of 110,000 to 150,000 clones, 84% of them appearing once. The specimen was peripheral blood. Source of these receptors: a human donor in a cohort sampled during active COVID-19.

The rearrangement joins TRBV6-2 or TRBV6-3 to TRBJ2-3; weak D call: TRBD2 (5 bases). The V and J ends lost 6 bases and 2 bases respectively, with 15 bases between them. Germline V gene data show CDR1 as MNHEY and CDR2 as SVGEGT. This CDR3 has 15 amino acids. CDR3: CASSSPGKYTDTQYF. The CDR3 region has the DNA TGTGCCAGCAGCTCACCCGGGAAATACACAGATACGCAGTATTTT.

This clone has just one count. This chain's CDR3 is CAISGTGGESPLHF. As DNA, the CDR3 is TGTGCCATCAGTGGCACAGGGGGTGAGTCACCCCTCCACTTT. This chain connects TRBV10-3 to TRBJ1-6; 8 nucleotides agree with TRBD1. Germline CDR1 is ENHRY and CDR2 is SYGVKD. Unmatched junction bases numbered 6, after V lost 4 bases and J lost 10 bases. CDR3 length: 14 residues.

This clone came up a few times. This sample includes further DNA sequences coding for the same CDR3. The rearrangement uses TRBV6-2 or TRBV6-3 and TRBJ1-1, with D hard to call. Germline CDR1 is MNHEY and CDR2 is SVGEGT. The CDR3 contains 13 residues. Trimming removed 3 bases from V and 1 base from J, with 6 bases in between. This CDR3 is CASSYGQNTEAFF. Here the CDR3 DNA reads TGTGCCAGCAGTTATGGGCAGAACACTGAAGCTTTCTTT.

This sequence joins TRBV5-8 and TRBJ1-1; no firm D call. Germline-derived CDR1 and CDR2 are SGHTS and YDEGEE. This CDR3 region has 10 residues. V was trimmed by 5 bases and J by 4 bases, leaving 3 bases between them. CDR3 loop: CASSITEAFF. CDR3 DNA: TGTGCCAGCAGTATCACTGAAGCTTTCTTT.

This chain joins TRBV7-2 and TRBJ1-1; 9 nucleotides agree with TRBD1. This CDR3 spans 14 amino acids. Per the germline V gene, CDR1 is SGHTA and CDR2 is FQGNSA. The junction had 8 bases not matched to a gene; V was cut back by 5 bases and J by 7 bases. CDR3 amino acids: CASSKTGGVGEAFF. Here the CDR3 DNA reads TGTGCCAGCAGCAAGACAGGGGGTGTCGGTGAAGCTTTCTTT. Based on the CDR3 plus reference TRBV7-2 and TRBJ1-1, the full variable domain is GAGVSQSPSNKVTEKGKDVELRCDPISGHTALYWYRQSLGQGLEFLIYFQGNSAPDKSGLPSDRFSAERTGGSVSTLTIQRTQQEDSAVYLCASSKTGGVGEAFFGQGTRLTVV.

Only a few counts were recorded for this clone. V usage is TRBV5-6 and J usage is TRBJ2-3, with unresolved D. The ends were cut back, 2 bases at V and 2 bases at J, with 15 bases in the middle. The CDR3 covers 16 residues. In germline, CDR1 is SGHDT, CDR2 YYEEEE. CDR3 bases: TGTGCCAGCAGCTTCCCGACCAGCCTAGTCACAGATACGCAGTATTTT. Its protein product is CASSFPTSLVTDTQYF.

CDR3 DNA sequence: TGTGCCAGCAGCGTAGCCGGAGCGGGGGTGGGCCATGAGCAGTTCTTC. Its translation is CASSVAGAGVGHEQFF. The chain combines TRBV9 with TRBJ2-1; 8 bases map to TRBD2. The CDR3 sequence is 16 residues long. V trimming: 0 bases; J trimming: 8 bases; junction bases outside the gene matches: 10. From germline, CDR1 is SGDLS and CDR2 YYNGEE.

The chain links TRBV30 to TRBJ2-2, with D possibly TRBD2 on 5 matching bases. V was clipped by 6 bases and J by 1 base, with 18 bases between them. Germline-derived CDR1 and CDR2 are GTSNPN and SVGIG (reference sequence). The CDR3 has 16 residues. The CDR3 loop is CACDQPRAQNTGELFF. The CDR3 DNA reads as TGTGCCTGTGACCAACCGAGGGCCCAGAACACCGGGGAGCTGTTTTTT.

The table lists this clone with a few counts. The chain joins TRBV29-1 to TRBJ1-2, with 8 bases aligning to TRBD1. Germline trimming cut 5 bases from V and 4 bases from J; bases unmatched to any gene: 3. Germline loops: CDR1 SQVTM, CDR2 ANQGSEA. This CDR3 spans 12 amino acids. CDR3 amino acids: CSVRTGTYGYTF. The CDR3, as DNA: TGCAGCGTTAGGACAGGGACCTATGGCTACACCTTC.

The CDR3 region has the DNA TGCGCCAGCAGCTTGACAGGGGGCGAGGAGACCCAGTACTTC. It translates to CASSLTGGEETQYF. The chain links TRBV5-1 to TRBJ2-5; 9 bases are shared with TRBD1. The CDR3 sequence is 14 residues long. Germline trimming cut 1 base from V and 5 bases from J; bases unmatched to any gene: 3. The germline gives CDR1 SGHRS, CDR2 YFSETQ.